Shown below are 26 T cell receptor beta chains from a single sample sequenced in a study of beta chain features in type 1 diabetes. Study-wide results and caveats: All four CD4+ subsets of Type 1 diabetes patients contained TCRB CDR3s that were moderately but significantly shorter.

Expressed TCRB transcripts were sequenced after all isolated RNA was converted to cDNA. TCRdb's copy holds only in-frame clones and misses some; the assay was immunoSEQ multiplex PCR. The sample shows under 400,000 clones, around 13% of them seen only once. These receptors lack a known antigen. Sequencing input: naive CD4+ T cells from blood. The receptors here all came from a woman between 18 and 29 years old with type 1 diabetes.

This clone has a handful of counts. V usage is TRBV28 and J usage is TRBJ2-5, with 7 bases that match TRBD2. The V gene's germline CDR1 is MDHEN and CDR2 SYDVKM. V shed 6 bases and J 7 bases; nucleotides not matched to a gene: 8. CDR3 length: 13 residues. The CDR3: CASRAAGRGTQYF. The CDR3 region has the DNA TGTGCCAGCAGAGCCGCAGGGAGGGGGACCCAGTACTTC.

The chain carries TRBV14 and TRBJ1-6; 7 positions agree with TRBD1. Looked up from germline, CDR1 is SGHDN and CDR2 is FVKESK. V lost 3 bases to trimming and J lost 10 bases; unmatched junction nucleotides: 9. CDR3 length equals 15 residues. DNA for the CDR3: TGTGCCAGCAGCCAGCTTGACAGGGACGACTCACCCCTCCACTTT. It codes for CASSQLDRDDSPLHF.

This clone was seen only a few times. The rearrangement uses TRBV5-6 and TRBJ2-1; perhaps TRBD2 as D (5 bases). CDR1 and CDR2 from the germline V gene are SGHDT and YYEEEE. The CDR3 has 16 residues. Trimming left V 7 bases short and J 9 bases short, with 26 bases between. The CDR3 bases are TGTGCCAGCGGTACTATAGTAGGAGGTATTCTCGGTGAGCAGTTCTTC. Protein: CASGTIVGGILGEQFF.

V and J are TRBV25-1 and TRBJ2-1; unclear D gene. The V end was cut by 3 bases, the J end by 6 bases, with 12 bases between. This CDR3 region has 14 residues. Germline-derived CDR1 and CDR2 are MGHDK and SYGVNS. The CDR3, as DNA: TGTGCCAGCAGTGAGTCAGGCAGTCTCAATGAGCAGTTCTTC. It codes for CASSESGSLNEQFF.

The rearrangement uses TRBV11-2 and TRBJ2-5; D unresolved. Trimming took off 5 bases at V and 2 bases at J, with 18 bases between the two ends. CDR3 length equals 16 residues. Germline V gene sequence: CDR1 SGHAT, CDR2 FQNNGV. Here the CDR3 DNA reads TGTGCCAGCAGCCATGCGGCATTCAGAACTCAAGAGACCCAGTACTTC. Encoded protein: CASSHAAFRTQETQYF.

This clone was seen more than once but under ten times. The chain links TRBV4-1 to TRBJ2-7, with D possibly matching TRBD1 (6 bases). The CDR3 covers 15 residues. Trimming took off 5 bases at V and 0 bases at J, with 14 bases between the two ends. The germline V gene has CDR1 MGHRA and CDR2 YSYEKL. The CDR3 nucleotides are TGCGCCAGCAGCGCCCCCGGGACAAGCTCCTACGAGCAGTACTTC. This translates into CASSAPGTSSYEQYF.

This rearrangement joins TRBV11-3 to TRBJ2-7; TRBD1 is a possible D gene (6 bases). The CDR3 has 12 amino acids. The germline V gene has CDR1 SGHNT and CDR2 YENEEA. V was trimmed by 3 bases and J by 3 bases, leaving 6 bases between them. CDR3: CASSLTGYEQYF. The CDR3, as DNA: TGTGCCAGCAGCTTGACAGGCTACGAGCAGTACTTC.

This clone has more than one count but fewer than ten. The chain is built from TRBV4-1 and TRBJ1-5, with D hard to call. CDR1 is MGHRA and CDR2 is YSYEKL in the germline V gene. V was trimmed by 4 bases and J by 6 bases, leaving 16 bases between them. The CDR3 sequence is 15 residues long. CDR3 sequence: CASSPFIGVGQPQHF. DNA of the CDR3: TGCGCCAGCAGCCCCTTTATCGGGGTGGGTCAGCCCCAGCATTTT.

The CDR3 nucleotides read TGTGCCAGCAAAAATCCAGGGGGCTTCGAGCAGTACTTC. Encoded protein: CASKNPGGFEQYF. This chain links TRBV7-2 with TRBJ2-7; 8 nucleotides match TRBD1. Germline loops: CDR1 SGHTA, CDR2 FQGNSA. V gave up 7 bases and J gave up 6 bases; unmatched junction bases: 8. The CDR3 has 13 amino acids.

This chain's CDR3 is CASSLATSGGEQFF. The CDR3, as DNA: TGTGCCAGCAGCTTAGCCACTAGCGGGGGTGAGCAGTTCTTC. The gene calls are TRBV7-8 and TRBJ2-1; TRBD2 aligns across 11 bases. V was clipped by 0 bases and J by 9 bases; unmatched bases: 1. Germline CDR1 SGHVS, CDR2 FQNEAQ. The length of the CDR3 is 14 residues. Using reference TRBV7-8 and TRBJ2-1 for the parts outside the CDR3, the full variable domain is GAGVSQSPRYKVAKRGQDVALRCDPISGHVSLFWYQQALGQGPEFLTYFQNEAQLDKSGLPSDRFFAERPEGSVSTLKIQRTQQEDSAVYLCASSLATSGGEQFFGPGTRLTVL.

Only a few counts were recorded for this clone. This chain links TRBV29-1 with TRBJ2-3; D might be TRBD2 (5 bases). V dropped 5 bases and J dropped 1 base, with 10 bases sitting between them. This CDR3 spans 13 amino acids. Germline V lookup: CDR1 SQVTM, CDR2 ANQGSEA. The DNA of the CDR3 is TGCAGCGTTACGGGATCGGGCACAGATACGCAGTATTTT. This codes for CSVTGSGTDTQYF.

The chain carries TRBV5-1 and TRBJ2-1; 8 nucleotides agree with TRBD2. Germline-derived CDR1 and CDR2 are SGHRS and YFSETQ. The CDR3 has 16 residues. Trimming took 4 bases from V and 0 from J; bases not matched to a gene: 6. For the CDR3, the DNA is TGCGCCAGCAGCGGAACAGCGGGAGTCTCCTACAATGAGCAGTTCTTC. Residues: CASSGTAGVSYNEQFF.

The chain joins TRBV9 to TRBJ2-3, with a possible D match to TRBD1 (5 bases). The CDR3 sequence is 14 residues long. With 4 bases removed from V and 4 bases from J, the gap between germline ends came to 13 bases. Looked up from germline, CDR1 is SGDLS and CDR2 is YYNGEE. The CDR3 DNA follows: TGTGCCAGCAGCCCACATTCAGGGTCAGATACGCAGTATTTT. This codes for CASSPHSGSDTQYF. Variable domain in full (rest from reference TRBV9 and TRBJ2-3): DSGVTQTPKHLITATGQRVTLRCSPRSGDLSVYWYQQSLDQGLQFLIQYYNGEERAKGNILERFSAQQFPDLHSELNLSSLELGDSALYFCASSPHSGSDTQYFGPGTRLTVL.

This clone was seen a single time. At one boundary the junction diverges from the germline segment, which might be a read error. The chain recombines TRBV20-1 with TRBJ1-2; no reliable D call. Germline V gene lookup returns CDR1 DFQATT and CDR2 SNEGSKA (reference sequence). The CDR3 is 11 residues long. CDR3 protein: CHTHGYYGYTF. Written as DNA, the CDR3 is TGTCACACCCATGGCTACTATGGCTACACCTTC.

The chain couples TRBV7-2 to TRBJ2-2; D is ambiguous. V lost 3 bases and J lost 1, with 6 bases in between. Germline V gene sequence: CDR1 SGHTA, CDR2 FQGNSA. The CDR3 sequence is 14 residues long. Here the CDR3 DNA reads TGTGCCAGCAGCTTTTTGAGGAACACCGGGGAGCTGTTTTTT. It translates to CASSFLRNTGELFF.

CDR3 DNA sequence: TGTGCTAGTGGTCCACAGGTCGGCGAGCAGTACTTC. Residues: CASGPQVGEQYF. The chain uses TRBV12-5 and TRBJ2-7, with TRBD1 as a possible D gene (5 bases). Germline CDR1 is LGHNT and CDR2 is FRNRAP. V was pared by 5 bases and J by 6 bases, with 11 bases between. The CDR3 is 12 residues long.

This clone came up a few times. This sequence joins TRBV4-2 and TRBJ2-1; 8 positions match TRBD1. The ends lost 4 bases at V and 4 bases at J; junction bases unmatched: 9. Per germline, CDR1 LGHNA and CDR2 YNFKEQ. This CDR3 has 16 amino acids. The CDR3 loop reads CASSPAFGDRYNEQFF. The CDR3 DNA reads TGTGCCAGCAGCCCAGCATTTGGGGACAGGTACAATGAGCAGTTCTTC.

The J gene is TRBJ2-5, the V gene TRBV7-2; tentative D call: TRBD1 (6 bases). The length of the CDR3 is 13 residues. Trimming stripped 5 bases from V and 14 bases from J, with 21 bases between. Germline V lookup: CDR1 SGHTA, CDR2 FQGNSA. The CDR3 nucleotides read TGTGCCAGCAGCCTCTGGGGACAATCGAGAAATTACTTC. This translates into CASSLWGQSRNYF.

In its sample, this clone was seen a few times. The chain is built from TRBV28 and TRBJ1-4; tentatively, D is TRBD1 (5 bases). This CDR3 is 15 amino acids long. CDR1 is MDHEN, CDR2 SYDVKM, per germline. Deletions cut 5 bases from V and 8 bases from J, with 18 bases between. The CDR3 is CASSGGESGGEKLFF. DNA of the CDR3: TGTGCCAGCAGTGGAGGGGAATCAGGAGGGGAAAAACTGTTTTTT.

In this sample, this clone turned up a few times. V is TRBV28 and J is TRBJ2-4, with TRBD2 matching over 7 bases. With V trimmed by 8 bases and J by 8 bases, 9 bases remained unmatched. CDR1 MDHEN and CDR2 SYDVKM come from the germline V gene. The CDR3 runs 13 residues. The chain's CDR3 is CASRLGGRDIQYF. CDR3 DNA: TGTGCCAGCCGACTTGGGGGGAGGGACATTCAGTACTTC.

The chain combines TRBV27 with TRBJ2-1; 11 positions match TRBD2. Germline values: CDR1 MNHEY, CDR2 SMNVEV (reference sequence). The J segment lost 4 bases and the V segment lost 5 bases, leaving 13 bases of the junction unmatched. The CDR3 covers 18 residues. CDR3 nucleotides: TGTGCCAGCAGTCGGTCACTAGCGGGAGTTCCCACGTACAATGAGCAGTTCTTC. As protein: CASSRSLAGVPTYNEQFF.

The chain links TRBV5-6 to TRBJ2-7; D perhaps matches TRBD2 (5 bases). Germline V gives CDR1 SGHDT, CDR2 YYEEEE. This CDR3 region has 14 residues. V was clipped by 0 bases and J by 5 bases, with 12 bases between them. CDR3 coding DNA: TGTGCCAGCAGCTTGGGACTATCTTCGCACGAGCAGTACTTC. It encodes CASSLGLSSHEQYF.

V is TRBV9 and J is TRBJ1-3; no reliable D call. The CDR3 extends over 15 amino acids. The ends were cut back, 0 bases at V and 0 bases at J, with 7 bases in the middle. The germline gives CDR1 SGDLS, CDR2 YYNGEE. The CDR3 DNA sequence: TGTGCCAGCAGCGTAGCAGTCGACTCTGGAAACACCATATATTTT. Its protein is CASSVAVDSGNTIYF. The whole variable domain, remainder taken from reference TRBV9 and TRBJ1-3, is DSGVTQTPKHLITATGQRVTLRCSPRSGDLSVYWYQQSLDQGLQFLIQYYNGEERAKGNILERFSAQQFPDLHSELNLSSLELGDSALYFCASSVAVDSGNTIYFGEGSWLTVV.

This chain connects TRBV9 to TRBJ2-1, with TRBD2 as a possible D gene (7 bases). Trimming removed 4 bases at V and 7 bases at J, with 18 bases between. The CDR3 length is 15 residues. Germline CDR1 is SGDLS and CDR2 is YYNGEE. This chain's CDR3 is CASSQRRGALNEQFF. The CDR3 DNA is TGTGCCAGCAGCCAACGACGGGGGGCGTTGAATGAGCAGTTCTTC.

This clone occurred a few times. In DNA form, the CDR3 reads TGTGCCAGCAGCACCTGGCTTGTTTATGGCTACACCTTC. Amino acids: CASSTWLVYGYTF. This chain joins TRBV7-9 and TRBJ1-2; D not resolved. CDR1 and CDR2 (germline): SEHNR, FQNEAQ (reference sequence). The CDR3 has 13 residues. With 5 bases removed from V and 5 bases from J, the gap between germline ends came to 12 bases.

CDR3 region: CASSLDTGALPETQYF. The CDR3, as DNA: TGCGCCAGCAGCTTGGACACAGGGGCCCTTCCAGAGACCCAGTACTTC. The rearrangement uses TRBV5-1 and TRBJ2-5; 7 nucleotides match TRBD1. Germline CDR1 reads SGHRS; CDR2 reads YFSETQ. CDR3 size: 16 residues. With 0 bases clipped from V and 4 bases from J, the junction kept 9 bases outside the gene matches.